The source of this TCR beta chain is a study of T cells in Graves' hyperthyroidism and ophthalmopathy. Study-wide points: From stable hyperthyroidism, ophthalmopathy was separated by a 13 V-J model.

Comments on this clonotype: The antigen is undetermined.

The CDR3 contains 13 residues. Deletions cut 7 bases from V and 4 bases from J, with 13 bases between. Germline V gives CDR1 SQVTM, CDR2 ANQGSEA. In the ophthalmopathy cohort, Clinical Activity Score was at least 3, NOSPECS grade at least 4, and duration under 3 months. Reasons for excluding patients were uncontrolled infection, other autoimmune disease, pregnancy or lactation. 10 ml of fresh peripheral blood supplied the PBMCs. There were TCR beta CDR3 regions amplified from RNA transcripts. A first-round RT-PCR of the TCR CDR3 used the HTBI primer set. TCRdb processed the multiplex PCR reads anew with MiXCR; each CDR3 protein has one entry. The table has 390,000 or so distinct CDR3 sequences, around 15% seen once; the top ten hold about 12%.

This clonotype originated in a man aged 18-30 years with Graves' ophthalmopathy. The V and J genes are TRBV29-1 and TRBJ1-4, with a possible D match to TRBD1 (5 bases). Sequencing was carried out using blood. CDR3 amino acids: CSAKGRINEKLFF. Here the CDR3 DNA reads TGCAGCGCCAAGGGACGGATTAATGAAAAACTGTTTTTT. Filled out from reference TRBV29-1 and TRBJ1-4, the complete variable domain reads SAVISQKPSRDICQRGTSLTIQCQVDSQVTMMFWYRQQPGQSLTLIATANQGSEATYESGFVIDKFPISRPNLTFSTLTVSNMSPEDSSIYLCSAKGRINEKLFFGSGTQLSVL.